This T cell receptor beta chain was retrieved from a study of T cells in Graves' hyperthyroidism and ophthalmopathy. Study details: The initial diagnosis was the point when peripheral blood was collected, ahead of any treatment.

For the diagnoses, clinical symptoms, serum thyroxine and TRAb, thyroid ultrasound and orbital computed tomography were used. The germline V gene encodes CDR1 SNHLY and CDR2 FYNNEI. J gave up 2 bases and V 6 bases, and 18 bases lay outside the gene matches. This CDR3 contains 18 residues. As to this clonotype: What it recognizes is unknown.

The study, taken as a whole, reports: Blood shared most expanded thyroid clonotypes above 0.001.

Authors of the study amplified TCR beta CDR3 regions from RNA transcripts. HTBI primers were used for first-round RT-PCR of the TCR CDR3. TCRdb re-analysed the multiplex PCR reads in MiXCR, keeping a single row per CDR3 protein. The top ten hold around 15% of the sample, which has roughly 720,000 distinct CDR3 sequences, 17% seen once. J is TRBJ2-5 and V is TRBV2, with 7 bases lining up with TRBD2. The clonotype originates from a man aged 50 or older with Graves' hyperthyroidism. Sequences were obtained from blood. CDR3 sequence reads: CASSQIRNLAGSQETQYF. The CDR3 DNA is TGTGCCAGCAGCCAGATAAGAAATTTAGCGGGCAGTCAAGAGACCCAGTACTTC.